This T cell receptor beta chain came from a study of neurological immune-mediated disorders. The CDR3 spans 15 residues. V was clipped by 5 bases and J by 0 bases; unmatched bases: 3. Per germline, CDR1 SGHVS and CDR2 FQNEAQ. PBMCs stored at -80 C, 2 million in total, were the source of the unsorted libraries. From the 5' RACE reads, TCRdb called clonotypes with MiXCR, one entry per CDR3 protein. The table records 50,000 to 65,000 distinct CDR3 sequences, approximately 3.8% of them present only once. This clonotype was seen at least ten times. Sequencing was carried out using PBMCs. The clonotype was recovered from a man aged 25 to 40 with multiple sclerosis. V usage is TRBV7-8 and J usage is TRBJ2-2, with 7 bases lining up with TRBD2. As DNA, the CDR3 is TGTGCCAGCAGCCGCGGACTAGCGAACACCGGGGAGCTGTTTTTT. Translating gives CASSRGLANTGELFF. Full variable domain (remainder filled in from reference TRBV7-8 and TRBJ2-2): GAGVSQSPRYKVAKRGQDVALRCDPISGHVSLFWYQQALGQGPEFLTYFQNEAQLDKSGLPSDRFFAERPEGSVSTLKIQRTQQEDSAVYLCASSRGLANTGELFFGEGSRLTVL.